The entry below gives a single TCR beta chain sequence along with its context. Its antigen is still unknown. A read error may produce the germline difference seen at one junction end. The data originate from a study of cytomegalovirus exposure and HLA in healthy donors. Study results and limitations: As a later analysis showed, a missense DCLRE1C variant was linked to trimming of TCR beta V- and J-genes. Roughly uniform depth of sequencing across donors was assumed in presence/absence analyses.

CDR1 SEHNR and CDR2 FQNEAQ come from the germline V gene (reference sequence). This CDR3 is 13 amino acids long. With 60 Vbeta and 13 Jbeta primers, the PCR was carried out. Clones were read by immunoSEQ multiplex PCR, and TCRdb kept only the in-frame ones, dropping some. The data contain approximately 42,000 clones, roughly 80% of them seen just once; the ten biggest clones take up around 2.5%. V usage is TRBV7-9 and J usage is TRBJ2-3, with TRBD1 matching 7 bases. Sequenced sample: PBMCs. This sequence originates from a man in his fifties or sixties in good health and CMV-seronegative. The CDR3 sequence is CSSRGTATDTQYF. CDR3 nucleotides: TGTTCCAGCAGGGGGACAGCAACAGATACGCAGTATTTT.